What follows are 20 T cell receptor beta chains derived from one specimen sequenced in a study of cytomegalovirus exposure and HLA in healthy donors. The PCR had 60 Vbeta and 13 Jbeta primers. Measured with immunoSEQ multiplex PCR; TCRdb has only the in-frame clones, and not every one. This table has some 180,000 clones, 82% appearing once. The specimen was PBMCs. Receptor source: a man between 40 and 49 years old in good health and CMV-seronegative.

The J gene is TRBJ2-7, the V gene TRBV5-1; 9 bases match TRBD1. The germline V gene has CDR1 SGHRS and CDR2 YFSETQ. The CDR3 length is 13 residues. The trim removed 4 bases at V and 7 bases at J, leaving 6 bases unmatched. The CDR3 is CASSPGTGREQYF. The DNA of the CDR3 is TGCGCCAGCAGCCCCGGGACAGGGCGGGAGCAGTACTTC.

The gene calls are TRBV11-2 and TRBJ1-5, with TRBD1 as a possible D gene (6 bases). CDR3 length: 18 residues. The germline V gene has CDR1 SGHAT and CDR2 FQNNGV. The V end was cut by 0 bases, the J end by 0 bases, with 15 bases between. This chain's CDR3 is CASSLDGRGGYSNQPQHF. In DNA form, the CDR3 reads TGTGCCAGCAGCTTAGATGGCAGGGGAGGGTATAGCAATCAGCCCCAGCATTTT.

The rearrangement joins TRBV7-9 to TRBJ1-4; perhaps TRBD1 as D (5 bases). Germline CDR1 is SEHNR and CDR2 is FQNEAQ (reference sequence). Trimming took off 5 bases at V and 7 bases at J, with 20 bases between the two ends. The CDR3 consists of 16 residues. CDR3 loop: CASSPPRRGAIEKLFF. CDR3 DNA sequence: TGTGCCAGCAGCCCCCCCCGGAGGGGAGCCATTGAAAAACTGTTTTTT. Full variable domain (outside the CDR3, taken from reference TRBV7-9 and TRBJ1-4): DTGVSQNPRHKITKRGQNVTFRCDPISEHNRLYWYRQTLGQGPEFLTYFQNEAQLEKSRLLSDRFSAERPKGSFSTLEIQRTEQGDSAMYLCASSPPRRGAIEKLFFGSGTQLSVL.

The J gene is TRBJ1-1, the V gene TRBV27; 9 nucleotides align to TRBD1. The CDR3 covers 16 residues. The trim removed 8 bases at V and 1 base at J, leaving 11 bases unmatched. CDR1 and CDR2 from the germline V gene are MNHEY and SMNVEV (reference sequence). The CDR3 DNA follows: TGTGCCAGCGTTAAAGGACAGGGGAGATCGAACACTGAAGCTTTCTTT. Translating it yields CASVKGQGRSNTEAFF.

The V and J genes are TRBV29-1 and TRBJ2-5; possible D gene TRBD2, 5 bases. CDR1 and CDR2 from the germline V gene are SQVTM and ANQGSEA. Trimming removed 7 bases at V and 4 bases at J, with 13 bases between. This CDR3 comprises 12 residues. The DNA for the CDR3 is TGCAGCGCGTTAGTTCGGGGAGAGACCCAGTACTTC. It encodes CSALVRGETQYF.

This chain uses TRBV7-3 with TRBJ2-5, with D tentatively TRBD2 (5 bases). The CDR3 runs to 13 residues. V shed 1 base and J shed 5 bases, with 8 bases lying between them. CDR1 and CDR2 from the germline V gene are SGHTA and FQGTGA. CDR3 sequence: CASSLMTGETQYF. CDR3 nucleotide sequence: TGTGCCAGCAGCTTAATGACGGGGGAGACCCAGTACTTC.

This clone showed up just a few times. The J gene is TRBJ2-2, the V gene TRBV2; no reliable D call. Germline CDR1 is SNHLY and CDR2 is FYNNEI. V lost 6 bases, J lost 5 bases, and 10 bases lay in between. The CDR3 extends over 13 amino acids. The CDR3 nucleotides read TGTGCCAGCAGGGCTTTCGGGACCGGGGAGCTGTTTTTT. Residues: CASRAFGTGELFF.

This rearrangement joins TRBV7-2 to TRBJ2-7; D unresolved. Germline V gives CDR1 SGHTA, CDR2 FQGNSA. The germline V and J ends were trimmed by 0 bases and 2 bases, with 17 bases remaining between them. The CDR3 is 17 residues long. The CDR3 here is CASSLAVSGSFAYEQYF. The CDR3 DNA sequence: TGTGCCAGCAGCTTAGCAGTATCCGGTTCCTTCGCCTACGAGCAGTACTTC.

This clone occurred once. The V gene is TRBV5-6, the J gene TRBJ2-1; TRBD2 matches at 7 bases. The germline gives CDR1 SGHDT, CDR2 YYEEEE. Trimming removed 0 bases from V and 3 bases from J; junction bases left unmatched: 12. The CDR3 consists of 18 residues. The CDR3 sequence is CASSLALGLAVLYNEQFF. The CDR3 DNA reads TGTGCCAGCAGCTTGGCCTTAGGGCTAGCGGTTCTCTACAATGAGCAGTTCTTC.

The chain couples TRBV11-1 to TRBJ1-2; D gene uncertain. The CDR3 length is 12 residues. Trimming left V 5 bases short and J 4 bases short, with 8 bases between. Germline assignment: CDR1 SGHAT and CDR2 FQDESV (reference sequence). The CDR3 protein is CASSDRSYGYTF. The CDR3 bases are TGTGCCAGCAGCGATCGCAGCTATGGCTACACCTTC.

The chain employs TRBV5-8 and TRBJ2-3, with 8 bases matching TRBD2. Germline V gives CDR1 SGHTS, CDR2 YDEGEE. CDR3 length: 15 amino acids. The J segment lost 1 base and the V segment lost 4 bases, leaving 5 bases of the junction unmatched. CDR3 loop: CASSLGTSGTDTQYF. The CDR3 nucleotides are TGTGCCAGCAGCCTGGGGACTAGTGGCACAGATACGCAGTATTTT.

The genes are TRBV7-8 and TRBJ2-7, with D tentatively TRBD2 (7 bases). V was cut by 1 base and J by 7 bases, with 14 bases left in between. Germline CDR1 reads SGHVS; CDR2 reads FQNEAQ. This CDR3 spans 14 amino acids. CDR3 sequence (DNA): TGTGCCAGCAGCTTAGGGAGGGGGGGTAGGGAGCAGTACTTC. Residues: CASSLGRGGREQYF.

The chain is built from TRBV6-4 and TRBJ2-1; 9 bases line up with TRBD2. J was trimmed by 8 bases and V by 6 bases; bases with no gene match: 11. Germline CDR1 reads MRHNA; CDR2 reads SNTAGT. The CDR3 runs 15 residues. This chain's CDR3 is CASSSGRSQADEQFF. The DNA of the CDR3 is TGTGCCAGCAGCAGCGGGAGGTCTCAGGCGGATGAGCAGTTCTTC.

The CDR3: CASSLGTSRLYEQYF. The CDR3 bases are TGTGCCAGCAGCCTCGGGACTAGCAGACTCTACGAGCAGTACTTC. This chain joins TRBV6-5 and TRBJ2-7, with 9 bases that match TRBD2. CDR1 is MNHEY and CDR2 is SVGAGI in the germline V gene. Germline trimming cut 6 bases from V and 3 bases from J; bases unmatched to any gene: 9. CDR3 size: 15 residues.

This clone is a singleton in its sample. This rearrangement joins TRBV7-8 to TRBJ1-5; the match to TRBD1 covers 10 bases. V dropped 5 bases and J dropped 2; count of bases not matched to a gene: 6. Germline-derived CDR1 and CDR2 are SGHVS and FQNEAQ. The CDR3 consists of 16 residues. CDR3 in DNA: TGTGCCAGCAGCCATTCCGGGACAGGGGGCAATCAGCCCCAGCATTTT. It yields the protein CASSHSGTGGNQPQHF.

The V gene is TRBV6-5, the J gene TRBJ2-7; TRBD2 matches 13 bases. Germline CDR1 MNHEY, CDR2 SVGAGI. The CDR3 is made up of 15 amino acids. The J segment lost 4 bases and the V segment lost 5 bases, leaving 5 bases of the junction unmatched. CDR3 protein: CASSKTSGGFYEQYF. The CDR3 nucleotides read TGTGCCAGCAGTAAGACTAGCGGGGGGTTTTACGAGCAGTACTTC.

The rearrangement uses TRBV20-1 and TRBJ1-4; D not certain. The CDR3 runs to 11 residues. From germline, CDR1 is DFQATT and CDR2 SNEGSKA (reference sequence). V was cut by 5 bases and J by 9 bases, with 10 bases left in between. The CDR3 DNA is TGCAGTGCTGCCCCCGGGAAAAAACTGTTTTTT. Protein product: CSAAPGKKLFF.

This rearrangement joins TRBV4-2 to TRBJ1-2; TRBD1 matches 9 bases. With V trimmed by 1 base and J by 4 bases, 4 bases remained unmatched. The CDR3 has 15 residues. Germline V gene sequence: CDR1 LGHNA, CDR2 YNFKEQ. In DNA, the CDR3 is TGTGCCAGCAGCCAAGGGGACAGGGCACTCTATGGCTACACCTTC. This codes for CASSQGDRALYGYTF.

This CDR3 is CSARSTEQYF. In DNA, the CDR3 is TGCAGTGCTAGATCGACTGAGCAGTACTTC. The chain recombines TRBV20-1 with TRBJ2-7; no firm D call. The CDR3 loop spans 10 amino acids. Germline V gene data show CDR1 as DFQATT and CDR2 as SNEGSKA (reference sequence). V dropped 2 bases and J dropped 7 bases, with 6 bases sitting between them.

The rearrangement links TRBV7-8 to TRBJ2-1, with a tentative D call TRBD2 (6 bases). This CDR3 is 13 amino acids long. Trimming took off 3 bases at V and 9 bases at J, with 12 bases between the two ends. The germline CDR1 and CDR2 sequences are SGHVS and FQNEAQ. CDR3 sequence: CASSLTRDFEQFF. The CDR3 bases are TGTGCCAGCAGCTTGACTAGGGACTTTGAGCAGTTCTTC. The whole variable domain, filled in from reference TRBV7-8 and TRBJ2-1, reads GAGVSQSPRYKVAKRGQDVALRCDPISGHVSLFWYQQALGQGPEFLTYFQNEAQLDKSGLPSDRFFAERPEGSVSTLKIQRTQQEDSAVYLCASSLTRDFEQFFGPGTRLTVL.